Described below is a single T cell receptor beta chain sequence and its context. Its antigen is unknown. The CDR3 runs 14 residues. CDR1 and CDR2 (germline): MNHEY, SVGAGI. Trimming stripped 0 bases from V and 8 bases from J, with 13 bases between. Cultured CD4+ T cells had their DNA profiled by the Oncomine TCR Beta short-read assay. Cultured CD4+ T cells were the source of extracted genomic DNA. TCRdb called the PCR reads again in MiXCR, with one record for every CDR3 protein. The sample lists approximately 5,000 distinct CDR3 sequences, approximately 52% seen once, with around 34% in the top ten. The sample originates from a study of vaccination and CD4 T cells after COVID-19. The wider study: Convalescent cases consisted of six males and four females, of whom two were Hispanic. Stimulation of the cells used overlapping spike peptide pools from SARS-CoV-2 and from the common cold coronaviruses HCoV-NL63, HCoV-OC43 and HCoV-229E.

The sample's treatment: 10-day PBMC culture with coronavirus spike peptide pools or control peptides (ViraFEST assay). Source material: CD4+ T cells from blood, cultured in vitro. The sequence was collected from a human donor who had recovered from COVID-19. The rearrangement links TRBV6-5 to TRBJ1-2; D ambiguous. The DNA of the CDR3 is TGTGCCAGCAGTTACTCGATGGTCGCGGGCGGCTACACCTTC. Amino acids: CASSYSMVAGGYTF.